This T cell receptor (beta chain) was documented in a study of blood T cell repertoires in COVID-19. Overall study context: In each case, the material was cDNA or gDNA derived from T cells, B-cell-depleted T cells, or PBMCs.

The CDR3 contains 16 residues. Germline V gives CDR1 SQVTM, CDR2 ANQGSEA. Trimming took 4 bases from V and 2 from J; bases not matched to a gene: 9. This clone was picked up one time. Per the authors' pipeline: Counts of nucleated cells, estimated from reference gene primer amplification, were obtained. Using immunoSEQ multiplex PCR, the repertoire was profiled, and TCRdb retains in-frame clones only, with some absent. D and trimming were read from the DNA, whereas the V and J calls and clone size are those reported in that table. Of about 80,000 clones in the sample, around 82% are singletons; the top ten hold around 33%.

The material sequenced was peripheral blood. The chain combines TRBV29-1 with TRBJ2-3; 10 nucleotides match TRBD2. The TCR comes from a man aged 60 to 75 with COVID-19, enrolled during active disease. CDR3 nucleotide sequence: TGCAGCGTTGGAGGTCTAGCGGGAGTCAACACAGATACGCAGTATTTT. This sequence encodes CSVGGLAGVNTDTQYF.